One and the same sample provided the 27 T cell receptor beta chains below, sequenced in a study of blood T cells in healthy people across ages. A sample-barcoded 5' primer and a J-beta primer mix were used in a second PCR of about 7 to 12 cycles. MiXCR, applied by TCRdb to the 5' RACE reads, yields one record per CDR3 protein. The data show approximately 960,000 distinct CDR3 sequences, 25% to 35% seen once. These data also formed part of another study, on T cells of mothers and their children.

Sequences were obtained from blood. Receptors originate from a woman aged 40 to 50 in good health.

The sample holds many counts of this clonotype. The J gene is TRBJ2-3, the V gene TRBV28; no reliable D call. V lost 6 bases to trimming and J lost 7 bases, with 14 bases between them. CDR1 MDHEN and CDR2 SYDVKM come from the germline V gene. The CDR3 spans 13 residues. CDR3 residues: CASSSGREHTQYF. Here the CDR3 DNA reads TGTGCCAGCAGCTCCGGTCGCGAGCATACGCAGTATTTT.

The chain has TRBV19 and TRBJ2-7; the match to TRBD2 covers 7 bases. The junction had 6 bases not matched to a gene; V was cut back by 1 base and J by 0 bases. The CDR3 length is 16 residues. The germline gives CDR1 LNHDA, CDR2 SQIVND (reference sequence). The CDR3 reads CASSIGSGVSSYEQYF. In nucleotides, the CDR3 is TGTGCCAGTAGTATAGGAAGCGGGGTCAGCTCCTACGAGCAGTACTTC.

The chain recombines TRBV28 with TRBJ2-7; the D gene is possibly TRBD1 (6 bases). Trimming pared 7 bases from V and 5 bases from J, leaving 21 bases between. Germline values: CDR1 MDHEN, CDR2 SYDVKM. The CDR3 has 15 residues. The DNA of the CDR3 is TGTGCCAGCATTGCGCCGGAGACAGGTTCACACGAGCAGTACTTC. It specifies CASIAPETGSHEQYF.

This clonotype was counted only a few times. The CDR3 nucleotides read TGTGCCAGCAGCTCCTCAGATAGCTACACCTTC. Protein: CASSSSDSYTF. The chain employs TRBV7-2 and TRBJ1-2; no firm D call. Germline values: CDR1 SGHTA, CDR2 FQGNSA. V lost 4 bases and J 9 bases, leaving 9 bases between the germline ends. The CDR3 runs to 11 residues.

This clonotype showed up just a few times. The V call is TRBV27, the J call TRBJ1-2; tentatively, D is TRBD1 (5 bases). CDR3 length: 13 amino acids. Germline loops: CDR1 MNHEY, CDR2 SMNVEV (reference sequence). V was shortened by 5 bases and J by 5 bases, with 12 bases between the two germline ends. The CDR3 DNA is TGTGCCAGCAGTCCCCGGGCAGGGTATGGCTACACCTTC. The encoded protein is CASSPRAGYGYTF.

The chain links TRBV27 to TRBJ2-3, with D uncertain. Germline V CDR1 and CDR2: MNHEY, SMNVEV (reference sequence). Trimming pared 3 bases from V and 8 bases from J, leaving 12 bases between. There are 13 residues in the CDR3. The CDR3 here is CASSFPGYGTQYF. The CDR3 DNA is TGTGCCAGCAGTTTCCCCGGGTATGGTACGCAGTATTTT.

This clonotype has just one count. A much more abundant neighbour one base away suggests this may be a read error. This chain connects TRBV7-6 to TRBJ2-4; 7 bases match TRBD2. The CDR3 runs to 14 residues. With 4 bases clipped from V and 13 bases from J, the junction kept 13 bases outside the gene matches. CDR1 is SGHVS, CDR2 FNYEAQ, per germline. CDR3 DNA: TGTGCCAGCAGCTCATGGACTAGTAACTATGAGCAGTACTTC. Its protein product is CASSSWTSNYEQYF.

The chain recombines TRBV6-5 with TRBJ1-4; D possibly corresponds to TRBD1 (6 bases). This CDR3 has 15 residues. V dropped 6 bases and J dropped 7 bases, with 18 bases sitting between them. Per the germline V gene, CDR1 is MNHEY and CDR2 is SVGAGI. This CDR3 reads CASSFYNRDGEKLFF. DNA of the CDR3: TGTGCCAGCAGCTTCTATAACAGGGATGGTGAAAAACTGTTTTTT.

This clonotype was seen ten or more times. CDR3 coding DNA: TGTGCCAGCAGCTACCAGACTAGCCGGGTAGGGGAGACCCAGTACTTC. Residues: CASSYQTSRVGETQYF. V is TRBV2 and J is TRBJ2-5, with 7 bases aligning to TRBD2. CDR3 length equals 16 residues. The germline V gene has CDR1 SNHLY and CDR2 FYNNEI. J gave up 5 bases and V 6 bases, and 15 bases lay outside the gene matches.

The chain uses TRBV3-1 and TRBJ1-1; D is undetermined. CDR3 length: 13 amino acids. Trimming shortened V by 2 bases and J by 4 bases, and 8 bases separated the two germline ends. Per germline, CDR1 LGHDT and CDR2 YNNKEL (reference sequence). The chain's CDR3 is CASSQRWGTEAFF. The CDR3 DNA reads as TGTGCCAGCAGCCAACGGTGGGGCACTGAAGCTTTCTTT. Full variable domain (remainder filled in from reference TRBV3-1 and TRBJ1-1): DTAVSQTPKYLVTQMGNDKSIKCEQNLGHDTMYWYKQDSKKFLKIMFSYNNKELIINETVPNRFSPKSPDKAHLNLHINSLELGDSAVYFCASSQRWGTEAFFGQGTRLTVV.

There are many counts of this clonotype. The chain employs TRBV4-3 and TRBJ2-7, with TRBD1 matching 9 bases. The length of the CDR3 is 17 residues. Germline lookup yields CDR1 LGHNA and CDR2 YSLEER. After removal of 1 base from V and 2 bases from J, the junction contained 9 bases not matched to a gene. Written as DNA, the CDR3 is TGCGCCAGCAGCCAAGGCTTCACAGGGGGCTATCCCTACGAGCAGTACTTC. This translates into CASSQGFTGGYPYEQYF.

Note on this clonotype: Since a much larger clone is just one base distant, this may be a read error. This sequence joins TRBV12-3 or TRBV12-4 and TRBJ1-2; unclear D gene. The CDR3 contains 12 residues. The CDR3 sequence is CASSSLNYGHTF. In DNA, the CDR3 is TGTGCCAGCAGTTCCCTCAACTATGGCCACACCTTC.

The table lists this clonotype with many counts. The rearrangement links TRBV20-1 to TRBJ1-2; no definite D call. This CDR3 spans 14 amino acids. V lost 0 bases and J 2 bases, leaving 10 bases between the germline ends. The germline CDR1 and CDR2 sequences are DFQATT and SNEGSKA (reference sequence). The CDR3, as DNA: TGCAGTGCTAGAGAGGGCAGAACAAACTATGGCTACACCTTC. Its protein product is CSAREGRTNYGYTF.

The rearrangement joins TRBV7-3 to TRBJ2-5; maybe TRBD1 (6 bases). With 4 bases removed from V and 0 bases from J, the gap between germline ends came to 9 bases. Per the germline V gene, CDR1 is SGHTA and CDR2 is FQGTGA. The CDR3 contains 14 residues. The CDR3 DNA is TGTGCCAGCAGCTCCACAGGGCACCAAGAGACCCAGTACTTC. Its translation is CASSSTGHQETQYF.

This chain links TRBV11-2 with TRBJ1-2, with TRBD1 matching over 7 bases. The CDR3 totals 16 residues. Germline V lookup: CDR1 SGHAT, CDR2 FQNNGV. V shed 5 bases and J 1 base; nucleotides not matched to a gene: 10. CDR3 nucleotide sequence: TGTGCCAGCAGCCCACAGGGACAGAGGCTTAACTATGGCTACACCTTC. Translating it yields CASSPQGQRLNYGYTF.

This clonotype was recorded only once. The rearrangement links TRBV20-1 to TRBJ2-2, with 7 bases aligning to TRBD1. The CDR3 consists of 14 residues. Trimming at V came to 4 bases and at J to 5 bases, leaving 7 bases not matched to a gene. Germline loops: CDR1 DFQATT, CDR2 SNEGSKA (reference sequence). CDR3 sequence reads: CSAKDREKTGELFF. The CDR3 bases are TGCAGTGCTAAAGACAGGGAGAAAACCGGGGAGCTGTTTTTT.

Concerning this clonotype: This sequence may be a read error, since a much larger clone differs from it by one base. This chain connects TRBV5-1 to TRBJ2-7, with TRBD1 identical over 7 bases. The CDR3 runs to 11 residues. Trimming at V came to 6 bases and at J to 6 bases, leaving 3 bases not matched to a gene. From germline, CDR1 is SGHRS and CDR2 YFSETQ. The CDR3 sequence: CASKGDSEQYF. In DNA, the CDR3 is TGCGCCAGCAAAGGGGACAGCGAGCAGTACTTC.

This clonotype was seen a few times. The chain joins TRBV7-2 to TRBJ2-3, with 9 bases matching TRBD2. J was trimmed by 8 bases and V by 3 bases; bases with no gene match: 12. This CDR3 comprises 16 residues. Per germline, CDR1 SGHTA and CDR2 FQGNSA. The chain's CDR3 is CASSFQGGGVVGTQYF. The CDR3 nucleotides read TGTGCCAGCAGCTTTCAAGGCGGGGGGGTGGTGGGTACGCAGTATTTT.

Only a few counts were recorded for this clonotype. The V and J genes are TRBV6-1 and TRBJ2-6, with TRBD1 identical over 7 bases. With V trimmed by 4 bases and J by 4 bases, 7 bases remained unmatched. CDR1 and CDR2 from the germline V gene are MNHNS and SASEGT. CDR3 length equals 16 residues. CDR3 sequence reads: CASSVNRGAGANVLTF. The CDR3 bases are TGTGCCAGCAGTGTAAACAGGGGCGCAGGGGCCAACGTCCTGACTTTC.

Details on this clonotype: The junction differs from germline at one of its ends, possibly a read error. The V call is TRBV6-6, the J call TRBJ1-1, with 11 bases identical to TRBD1. Germline V gives CDR1 MNHNY, CDR2 SVGAGI (reference sequence). The CDR3 loop spans 16 amino acids. CDR3 coding DNA: TGTGCCAACAGTTACTCCTACGGACAGGGGGCAACTGAAGCTTTCTTT. This sequence encodes CANSYSYGQGATEAFF.

The CDR3 region has the DNA TGTGCCAGCAGCGTCCGTGCGGGCGAGGAAAGTGAAGCTTTCTTT. It specifies CASSVRAGEESEAFF. The chain has TRBV9 and TRBJ1-1; D is ambiguous. Germline loops: CDR1 SGDLS, CDR2 YYNGEE. V dropped 2 bases and J dropped 7 bases, with 18 bases sitting between them. This CDR3 region has 15 residues.

The chain joins TRBV27 to TRBJ2-3; D not resolved. Per germline, CDR1 MNHEY and CDR2 SMNVEV (reference sequence). There are 17 residues in the CDR3. With 5 bases removed from V and 2 bases from J, the gap between germline ends came to 20 bases. CDR3 amino acids: CASSLIPGFRTTDTQYF. In DNA form, the CDR3 reads TGTGCCAGCAGTCTGATACCCGGTTTCAGAACCACAGATACGCAGTATTTT.

V and J are TRBV12-3 or TRBV12-4 and TRBJ2-1; unclear D gene. The CDR3 is 15 residues long. The ends were cut back, 3 bases at V and 7 bases at J, with 16 bases in the middle. The chain's CDR3 is CASSFGSPSANEQFF. CDR3 DNA: TGTGCCAGCAGTTTTGGCAGCCCGTCTGCAAATGAGCAGTTCTTC.

This clonotype came up a few times. The chain carries TRBV29-1 and TRBJ2-1; TRBD1 aligns across 7 bases. The CDR3 totals 15 residues. The germline CDR1 and CDR2 sequences are SQVTM and ANQGSEA. The trim removed 4 bases at V and 0 bases at J, leaving 6 bases unmatched. The CDR3 here is CSVVGTESSYNEQFF. CDR3 nucleotide sequence: TGCAGCGTTGTAGGGACAGAGAGCTCCTACAATGAGCAGTTCTTC.

This chain joins TRBV5-6 and TRBJ2-2; D ambiguous. With 5 bases removed from V and 6 bases from J, the gap between germline ends came to 14 bases. Germline-derived CDR1 and CDR2 are SGHDT and YYEEEE. The CDR3 consists of 14 residues. CDR3 nucleotide sequence: TGTGCCAGCAGTACTGCTAGGTGGTCCGGGGAGCTGTTTTTT. Protein: CASSTARWSGELFF.

A single count supports this clonotype. A much larger clone differs from this one at a single base, so this may be a read error. The rearrangement joins TRBV5-1 to TRBJ2-1, with D perhaps matching TRBD1 (6 bases). This CDR3 comprises 15 residues. Looked up from germline, CDR1 is SGHRS and CDR2 is YFSETQ. In nucleotides, the CDR3 is TGCGTCAGCAGCGTCCGGGACAACTCCTACAATGAGCAGTTCTTC. Residues: CVSSVRDNSYNEQFF.

A word on this clonotype: A read error is likely, as this CDR3 ends without the conserved phenylalanine or tryptophan. The chain uses TRBV5-1 and TRBJ2-5; the D gene is possibly TRBD1 (6 bases). Trimming took 7 bases from V and 11 from J, leaving 21 bases between them. CDR3 length: 13 amino acids. Germline CDR1 reads SGHRS; CDR2 reads YFSETQ. CDR3 DNA: TGCGCCAGCGGGATTGCAGGGGAGTATGAGCAGTACTGC. Protein: CASGIAGEYEQYC.